The clone carrying this T cell receptor beta chain was counted a single time. The entry originates in a study of blood T cell repertoires in COVID-19. In the study overall: The cDNA or gDNA used as material had been derived from T cells, B-cell-depleted T cells, or PBMCs.

Losses at the gene ends were 2 bases for V and 6 bases for J; bases not matched to a gene: 12. CDR1 SEHNR and CDR2 FQNEAQ come from the germline V gene (reference sequence). CDR3 length: 17 residues. In the original workflow: Nucleated cell counts were estimated from reference gene primer amplification. Generated by immunoSEQ multiplex PCR, the TCRdb table keeps only in-frame clones and is missing some. Clone size and V and J calls were adopted from that table, with D and trimming inferred from the DNA. The repertoire holds 100,000 or so clones, with under 90% as singletons. The sequence was collected from a human donor in a cohort sampled during active COVID-19. Sequencing was carried out using peripheral blood. V and J are TRBV7-9 and TRBJ1-5; 8 bases are shared with TRBD1. The CDR3 sequence: CASSLTRTGFRGQPQHF. CDR3 coding DNA: TGTGCCAGCAGCTTAACCCGGACAGGGTTTCGAGGTCAGCCCCAGCATTTT.